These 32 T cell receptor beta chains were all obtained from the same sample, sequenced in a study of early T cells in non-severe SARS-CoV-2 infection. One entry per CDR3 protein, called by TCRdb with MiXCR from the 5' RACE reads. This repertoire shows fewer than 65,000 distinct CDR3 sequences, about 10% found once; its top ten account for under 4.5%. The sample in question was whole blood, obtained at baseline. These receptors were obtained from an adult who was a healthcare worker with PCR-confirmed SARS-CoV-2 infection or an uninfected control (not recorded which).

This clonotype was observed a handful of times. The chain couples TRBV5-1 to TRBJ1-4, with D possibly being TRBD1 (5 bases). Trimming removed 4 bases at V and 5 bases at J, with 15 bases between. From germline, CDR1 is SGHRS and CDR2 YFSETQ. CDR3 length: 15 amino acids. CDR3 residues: CASSPGGDGNEKLFF. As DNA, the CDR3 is TGCGCCAGCAGCCCCGGTGGGGACGGGAATGAAAAACTGTTTTTT.

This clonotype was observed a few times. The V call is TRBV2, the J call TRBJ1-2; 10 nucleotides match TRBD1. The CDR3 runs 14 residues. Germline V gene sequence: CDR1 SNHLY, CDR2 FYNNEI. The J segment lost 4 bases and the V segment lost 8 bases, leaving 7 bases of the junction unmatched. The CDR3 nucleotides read TGTGCCAGCTCTGACAGGGGGCGCGCCTATGGCTACACCTTC. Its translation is CASSDRGRAYGYTF.

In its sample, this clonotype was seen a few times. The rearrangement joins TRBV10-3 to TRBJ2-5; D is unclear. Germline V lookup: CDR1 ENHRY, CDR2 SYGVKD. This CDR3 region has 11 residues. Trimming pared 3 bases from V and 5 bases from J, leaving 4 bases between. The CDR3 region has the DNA TGTGCCATCAGTGACGGCGAGACCCAGTACTTC. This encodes CAISDGETQYF.

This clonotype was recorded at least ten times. The CDR3 spells CSARDMDSYEQYF. In DNA form, the CDR3 reads TGCAGTGCTAGAGATATGGACTCCTACGAGCAGTACTTC. The rearrangement joins TRBV20-1 to TRBJ2-7; no definite D call. Trimming took off 0 bases at V and 0 bases at J, with 6 bases between the two ends. Germline CDR1 is DFQATT and CDR2 is SNEGSKA (reference sequence). The CDR3 extends over 13 amino acids.

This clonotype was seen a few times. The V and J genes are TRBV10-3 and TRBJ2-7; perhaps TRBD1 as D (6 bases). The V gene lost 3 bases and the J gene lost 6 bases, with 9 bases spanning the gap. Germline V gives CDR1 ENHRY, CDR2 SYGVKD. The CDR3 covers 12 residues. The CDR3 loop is CAISEIRGEQYF. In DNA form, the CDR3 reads TGTGCCATCAGTGAAATCAGGGGCGAGCAGTACTTC.

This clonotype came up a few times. Here the CDR3 reads CAIMRTASSYEQYF. CDR3 in DNA: TGTGCCATCATGCGGACTGCCAGCTCCTACGAGCAGTACTTC. The chain couples TRBV10-3 to TRBJ2-7; D may be TRBD2 (5 bases). Trimming left V 7 bases short and J 0 bases short, with 13 bases between. CDR3 length: 14 amino acids. CDR1 and CDR2 (germline): ENHRY, SYGVKD.

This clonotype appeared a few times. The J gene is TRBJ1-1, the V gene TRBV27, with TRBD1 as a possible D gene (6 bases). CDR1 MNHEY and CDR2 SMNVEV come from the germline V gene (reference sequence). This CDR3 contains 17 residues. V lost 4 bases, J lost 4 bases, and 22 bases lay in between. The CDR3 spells CASSSTGTNLKATEAFF. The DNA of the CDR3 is TGTGCCAGCAGTTCTACCGGGACAAACCTAAAGGCCACTGAAGCTTTCTTT.

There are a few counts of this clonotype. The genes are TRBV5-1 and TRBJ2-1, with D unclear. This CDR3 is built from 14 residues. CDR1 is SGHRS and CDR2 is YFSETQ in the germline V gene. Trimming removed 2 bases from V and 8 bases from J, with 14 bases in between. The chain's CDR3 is CASSFELPKDEQFF. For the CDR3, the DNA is TGCGCCAGCAGCTTTGAGCTCCCTAAGGATGAGCAGTTCTTC.

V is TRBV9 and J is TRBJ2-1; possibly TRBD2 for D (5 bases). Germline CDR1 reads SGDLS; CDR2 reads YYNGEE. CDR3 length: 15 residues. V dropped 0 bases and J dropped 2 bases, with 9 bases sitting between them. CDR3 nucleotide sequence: TGTGCCAGCAGCGTAGCGGGAATGACCTACAATGAGCAGTTCTTC. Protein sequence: CASSVAGMTYNEQFF. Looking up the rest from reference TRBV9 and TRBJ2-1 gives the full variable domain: DSGVTQTPKHLITATGQRVTLRCSPRSGDLSVYWYQQSLDQGLQFLIQYYNGEERAKGNILERFSAQQFPDLHSELNLSSLELGDSALYFCASSVAGMTYNEQFFGPGTRLTVL.

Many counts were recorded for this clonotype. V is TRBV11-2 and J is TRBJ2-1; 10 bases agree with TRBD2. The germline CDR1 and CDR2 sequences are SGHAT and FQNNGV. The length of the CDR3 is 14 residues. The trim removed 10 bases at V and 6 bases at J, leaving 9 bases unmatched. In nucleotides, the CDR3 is TGTGCCACGAGACGAGGACTAGCGGTCAATGAGCAGTTCTTC. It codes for CATRRGLAVNEQFF.

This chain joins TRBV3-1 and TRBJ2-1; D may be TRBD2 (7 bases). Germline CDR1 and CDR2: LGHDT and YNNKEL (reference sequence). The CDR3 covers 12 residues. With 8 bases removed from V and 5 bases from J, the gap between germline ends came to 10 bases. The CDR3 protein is CASGRGDNEQFF. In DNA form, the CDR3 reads TGTGCCAGCGGGAGGGGGGACAATGAGCAGTTCTTC.

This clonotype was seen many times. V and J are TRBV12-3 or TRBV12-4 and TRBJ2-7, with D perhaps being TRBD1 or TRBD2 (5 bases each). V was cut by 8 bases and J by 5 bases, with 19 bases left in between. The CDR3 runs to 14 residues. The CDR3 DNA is TGTGCCAGCGCCCTGGTATCCAGGGACCACGAGCAGTACTTC. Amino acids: CASALVSRDHEQYF.

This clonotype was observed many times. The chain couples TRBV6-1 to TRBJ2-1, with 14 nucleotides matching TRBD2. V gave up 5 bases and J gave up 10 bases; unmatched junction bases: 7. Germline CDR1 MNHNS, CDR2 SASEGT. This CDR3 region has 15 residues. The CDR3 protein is CASSPTSGGGHEQFF. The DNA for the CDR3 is TGTGCCAGCAGTCCGACTAGCGGGGGGGGCCACGAGCAGTTCTTC.

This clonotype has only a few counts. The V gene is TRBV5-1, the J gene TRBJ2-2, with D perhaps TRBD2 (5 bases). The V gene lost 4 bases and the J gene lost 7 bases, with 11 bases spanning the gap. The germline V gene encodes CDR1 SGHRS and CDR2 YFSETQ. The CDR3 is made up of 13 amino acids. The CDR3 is CASSPGIGGELFF. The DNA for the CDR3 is TGCGCCAGCAGCCCGGGGATTGGCGGGGAGCTGTTTTTT.

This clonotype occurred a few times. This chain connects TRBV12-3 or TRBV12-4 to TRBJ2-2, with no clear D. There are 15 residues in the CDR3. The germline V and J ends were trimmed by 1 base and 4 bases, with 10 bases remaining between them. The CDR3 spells CASSLEGGGTGELFF. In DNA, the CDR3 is TGTGCCAGCAGTTTAGAGGGCGGCGGCACCGGGGAGCTGTTTTTT.

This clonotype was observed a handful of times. The CDR3 coding sequence is TGTGCCAGCACGCCCGGGACTAGCAATGAAGAGCAGTACTTC. It yields the protein CASTPGTSNEEQYF. The J gene is TRBJ2-7, the V gene TRBV7-9; 9 bases fit TRBD2. CDR1 is SEHNR, CDR2 FQNEAQ, per germline (reference sequence). The CDR3 contains 14 residues. The V gene end was trimmed by 7 bases and the J gene end by 7 bases; junction bases not matched to a gene: 11.

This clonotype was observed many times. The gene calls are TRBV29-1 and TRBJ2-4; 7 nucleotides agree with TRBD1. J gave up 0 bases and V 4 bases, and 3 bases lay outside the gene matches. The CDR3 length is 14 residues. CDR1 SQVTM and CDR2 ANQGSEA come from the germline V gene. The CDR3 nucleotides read TGCAGCGTTGGGGACAGACTAGCCAAAAACATTCAGTACTTC. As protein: CSVGDRLAKNIQYF. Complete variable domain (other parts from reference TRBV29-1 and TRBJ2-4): SAVISQKPSRDICQRGTSLTIQCQVDSQVTMMFWYRQQPGQSLTLIATANQGSEATYESGFVIDKFPISRPNLTFSTLTVSNMSPEDSSIYLCSVGDRLAKNIQYFGAGTRLSVL.

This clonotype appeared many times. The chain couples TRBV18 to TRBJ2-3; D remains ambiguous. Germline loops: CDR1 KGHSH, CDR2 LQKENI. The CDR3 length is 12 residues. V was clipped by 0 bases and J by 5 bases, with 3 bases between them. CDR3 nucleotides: TGTGCCAGCTCACCACCCAAAGATACGCAGTATTTT. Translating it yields CASSPPKDTQYF. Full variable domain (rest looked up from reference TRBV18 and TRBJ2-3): NAGVMQNPRHLVRRRGQEARLRCSPMKGHSHVYWYRQLPEEGLKFMVYLQKENIIDESGMPKERFSAEFPKEGPSILRIQQVVRGDSAAYFCASSPPKDTQYFGPGTRLTVL.

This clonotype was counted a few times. CDR3 DNA: TGTGCCAGCAGTCTCTGGACAGGGGGGACGAATACGCAGTATTTT. This codes for CASSLWTGGTNTQYF. The chain employs TRBV12-3 or TRBV12-4 and TRBJ2-3; TRBD1 agrees at 10 bases. The CDR3 has 15 residues. V lost 5 bases to trimming and J lost 7 bases; unmatched junction nucleotides: 9.

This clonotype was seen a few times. The CDR3 nucleotides are TGTGCCAGCAGTTACCCCGGCGAGCAGTACTTC. This codes for CASSYPGEQYF. J is TRBJ2-7 and V is TRBV28, with D unclear. With 4 bases removed from V and 6 bases from J, the gap between germline ends came to 7 bases. Germline CDR1 MDHEN, CDR2 SYDVKM. The CDR3 spans 11 residues.

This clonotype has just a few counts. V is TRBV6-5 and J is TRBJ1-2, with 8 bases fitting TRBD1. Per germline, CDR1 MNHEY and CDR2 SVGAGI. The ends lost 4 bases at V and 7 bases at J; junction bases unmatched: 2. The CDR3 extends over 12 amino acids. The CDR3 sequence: CASSSGTGGYTF. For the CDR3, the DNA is TGTGCCAGCAGTTCCGGGACAGGTGGCTACACCTTC.

CDR3 DNA: TGTGCCAGCAGCCCAGACAGGGGTGATTACAATGAGCAGTTCTTC. Amino acids: CASSPDRGDYNEQFF. The rearrangement uses TRBV7-2 and TRBJ2-1; 8 bases map to TRBD1. This CDR3 has 15 amino acids. V trimming: 5 bases; J trimming: 4 bases; junction bases outside the gene matches: 7. The germline gives CDR1 SGHTA, CDR2 FQGNSA.

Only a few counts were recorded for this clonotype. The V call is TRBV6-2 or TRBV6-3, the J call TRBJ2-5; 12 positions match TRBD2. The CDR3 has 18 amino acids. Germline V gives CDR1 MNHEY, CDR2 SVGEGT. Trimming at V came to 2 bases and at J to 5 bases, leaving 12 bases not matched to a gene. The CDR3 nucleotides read TGTGCCAGCAGTTACAGTCCTAGCGGGAGGGCCGTTGGGGAGACCCAGTACTTC. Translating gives CASSYSPSGRAVGETQYF.

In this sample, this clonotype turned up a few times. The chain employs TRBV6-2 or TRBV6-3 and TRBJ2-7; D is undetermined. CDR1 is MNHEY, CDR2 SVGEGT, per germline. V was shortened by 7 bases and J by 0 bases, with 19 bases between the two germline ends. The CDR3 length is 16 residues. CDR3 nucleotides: TGTGCCAGCACCCCGTCAGGACCCAGGAGCTCCTACGAGCAGTACTTC. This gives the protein CASTPSGPRSSYEQYF.

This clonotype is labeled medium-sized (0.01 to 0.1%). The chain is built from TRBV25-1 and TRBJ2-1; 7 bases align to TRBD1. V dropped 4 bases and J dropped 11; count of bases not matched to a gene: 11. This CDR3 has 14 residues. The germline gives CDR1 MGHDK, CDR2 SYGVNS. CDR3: CASSVDRVRGQQFF. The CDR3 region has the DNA TGTGCCAGCAGTGTCGACAGGGTCCGAGGTCAGCAGTTCTTC. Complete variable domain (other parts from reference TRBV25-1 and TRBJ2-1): EADIYQTPRYLVIGTGKKITLECSQTMGHDKMYWYQQDPGMELHLIHYSYGVNSTEKGDLSSESTVSRIRTEHFPLTLESARPSHTSQYLCASSVDRVRGQQFFGPGTRLTVL.

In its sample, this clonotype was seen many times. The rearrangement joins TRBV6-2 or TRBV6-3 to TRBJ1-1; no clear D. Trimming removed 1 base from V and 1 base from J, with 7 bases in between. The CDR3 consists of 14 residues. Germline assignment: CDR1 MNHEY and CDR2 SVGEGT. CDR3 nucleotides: TGTGCCAGCAGTTACTTGGCTACGAACACTGAAGCTTTCTTT. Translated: CASSYLATNTEAFF.

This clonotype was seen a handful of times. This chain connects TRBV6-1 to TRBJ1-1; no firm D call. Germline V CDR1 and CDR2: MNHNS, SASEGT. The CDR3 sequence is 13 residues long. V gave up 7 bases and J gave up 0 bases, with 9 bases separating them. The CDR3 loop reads CASMGRVNTEAFF. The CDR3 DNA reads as TGTGCCAGCATGGGCAGAGTGAACACTGAAGCTTTCTTT.

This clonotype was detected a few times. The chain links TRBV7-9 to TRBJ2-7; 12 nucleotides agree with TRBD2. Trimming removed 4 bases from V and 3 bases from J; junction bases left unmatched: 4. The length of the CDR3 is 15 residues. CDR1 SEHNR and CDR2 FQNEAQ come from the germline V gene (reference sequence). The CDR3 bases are TGTGCCAGCAGCTCTCTAGCGGGAGGGATCTACGAGCAGTACTTC. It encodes CASSSLAGGIYEQYF. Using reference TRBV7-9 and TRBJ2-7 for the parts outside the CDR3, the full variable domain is DTGVSQNPRHKITKRGQNVTFRCDPISEHNRLYWYRQTLGQGPEFLTYFQNEAQLEKSRLLSDRFSAERPKGSFSTLEIQRTEQGDSAMYLCASSSLAGGIYEQYFGPGTRLTVT.

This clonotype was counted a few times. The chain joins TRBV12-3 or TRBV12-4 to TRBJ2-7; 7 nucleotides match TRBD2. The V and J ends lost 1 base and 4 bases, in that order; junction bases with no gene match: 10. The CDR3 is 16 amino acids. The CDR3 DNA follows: TGTGCCAGCAGTTTAGTGGCGGGAGAGCCCAAGTACGAGCAGTACTTC. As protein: CASSLVAGEPKYEQYF.

The CDR3 DNA follows: TGTGCCAGCCTTCTTCCGACTAGCGGGAGACGAGGCACAGATACGCAGTATTTT. Translation: CASLLPTSGRRGTDTQYF. V is TRBV6-1 and J is TRBJ2-3, with TRBD2 matching 12 bases. V trimming: 8 bases; J trimming: 1 base; junction bases outside the gene matches: 13. This CDR3 spans 18 amino acids. Germline V gene lookup returns CDR1 MNHNS and CDR2 SASEGT.

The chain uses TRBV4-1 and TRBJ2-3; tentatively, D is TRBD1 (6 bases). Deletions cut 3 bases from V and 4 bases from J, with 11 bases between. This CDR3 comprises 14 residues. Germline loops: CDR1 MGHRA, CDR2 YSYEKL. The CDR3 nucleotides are TGCGCCAGCAGCCACCAGGGGAGTGCAGATACGCAGTATTTT. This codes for CASSHQGSADTQYF.

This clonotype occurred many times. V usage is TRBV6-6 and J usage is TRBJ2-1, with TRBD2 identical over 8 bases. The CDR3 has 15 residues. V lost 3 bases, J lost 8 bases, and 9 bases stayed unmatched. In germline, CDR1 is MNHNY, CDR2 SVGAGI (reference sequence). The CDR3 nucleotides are TGTGCCAGCAGTTATAAGGGGCATAGCGGGGATGAGCAGTTCTTC. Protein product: CASSYKGHSGDEQFF.